This T cell receptor (beta chain) was sequenced for a study of cytomegalovirus exposure and HLA in healthy donors. Study in general: The study's early data release held roughly 91 million unique TCRs from HLA-typed donors.

In the PCR, 60 Vbeta and 13 Jbeta primers were used. Sequenced by immunoSEQ multiplex PCR; TCRdb stores in-frame clones only, minus some. Of fewer than 150,000 clones listed, around three quarters are singletons. The germline V gene has CDR1 MDHEN and CDR2 SYDVKM. V lost 5 bases to trimming and J lost 4 bases, with 5 bases between them. This CDR3 contains 12 residues. In the case of this clone: What it recognizes is unknown.

Study conclusions and caveats: The study put under 200 TCR beta chains on its list as cytomegalovirus-associated. In a later analysis, donors in an Asian-associated ancestry cluster reportedly had fewer N-insertions in productive TCRs than the cohort mean.

Sequenced: PBMCs. This TCR derives from a man aged 40-49 years in good health and CMV-seropositive. This sequence joins TRBV28 and TRBJ2-2; D is undetermined. CDR3 region: CASSLVTGELFF. The CDR3 DNA follows: TGTGCCAGCAGTCTCGTCACCGGGGAGCTGTTTTTT.